Listed here are 27 T cell receptor beta chains from one sample, sequenced in a study of cytomegalovirus exposure and HLA in healthy donors. Sequenced by immunoSEQ multiplex PCR; TCRdb stores in-frame clones only, minus some. Of under 250,000 clones in the sample, roughly 89% were seen once. Sample: PBMCs. The receptors originated from a man younger than 35 in good health and CMV-seronegative.

This rearrangement joins TRBV4-1 to TRBJ1-2, with D possibly matching TRBD1 (6 bases). Between the trimmed V and J ends, which lost 1 base and 6 bases, there was a span of 9 bases. From germline, CDR1 is MGHRA and CDR2 YSYEKL. This CDR3 is built from 13 residues. The CDR3: CASSQVAGDGYTF. The CDR3 DNA reads as TGCGCCAGCAGCCAAGTAGCAGGGGATGGCTACACCTTC.

The chain carries TRBV9 and TRBJ2-1; 13 bases match TRBD2. The V and J ends lost 0 bases and 4 bases, in that order; junction bases with no gene match: 4. CDR3 length: 17 residues. Germline-derived CDR1 and CDR2 are SGDLS and YYNGEE. The CDR3: CASSVVGTSGVYNEQFF. CDR3 nucleotide sequence: TGTGCCAGCAGCGTAGTGGGGACTAGCGGGGTTTACAATGAGCAGTTCTTC.

This clone has just a few counts. The chain carries TRBV6-5 and TRBJ1-4; 8 positions agree with TRBD1. The germline V gene has CDR1 MNHEY and CDR2 SVGAGI. The CDR3 totals 15 residues. V shed 3 bases and J 6 bases; nucleotides not matched to a gene: 6. The chain's CDR3 is CASSYYRGLDEKLFF. CDR3 in DNA: TGTGCCAGCAGTTATTACAGGGGGTTGGATGAAAAACTGTTTTTT.

The J gene is TRBJ2-3, the V gene TRBV27; 7 bases map to TRBD1. The CDR3 loop spans 14 amino acids. V lost 5 bases, J lost 13 bases, and 15 bases stayed unmatched. Germline-derived CDR1 and CDR2 are MNHEY and SMNVEV (reference sequence). The CDR3 protein is CASSVDRVSAEEYF. The CDR3 DNA follows: TGTGCCAGCAGTGTTGACAGGGTTTCGGCCGAAGAGTATTTT.

The chain combines TRBV27 with TRBJ1-1; D is unresolved. Trimming left V 4 bases short and J 0 bases short, with 6 bases between. The CDR3 extends over 13 amino acids. Germline V gene sequence: CDR1 MNHEY, CDR2 SMNVEV (reference sequence). DNA of the CDR3: TGTGCCAGCAGTTATTCTGTGAACACTGAAGCTTTCTTT. It codes for CASSYSVNTEAFF.

The rearrangement joins TRBV5-1 to TRBJ2-5, with TRBD1 matching 7 bases. V was clipped by 5 bases and J by 3 bases; unmatched bases: 10. The V gene's germline CDR1 is SGHRS and CDR2 YFSETQ. The CDR3 contains 15 residues. CDR3 DNA: TGCGCCAGCAGGATTGGGACAGTCACAGAAGAGACCCAGTACTTC. As protein: CASRIGTVTEETQYF.

The rearrangement uses TRBV28 and TRBJ2-2; 8 nucleotides align to TRBD1. The J segment lost 6 bases and the V segment lost 3 bases, leaving 3 bases of the junction unmatched. Germline V gene lookup returns CDR1 MDHEN and CDR2 SYDVKM. The CDR3 sequence is 14 residues long. The CDR3, as DNA: TGTGCCAGCAGTTTGACAGGGGACGCCGGGGAGCTGTTTTTT. Its translation is CASSLTGDAGELFF.

The chain has TRBV7-8 and TRBJ1-4, with TRBD1 matching 8 bases. Germline V CDR1 and CDR2: SGHVS, FQNEAQ. The CDR3 has 14 amino acids. The V segment lost 5 bases and the J segment 8 bases; nucleotides outside the gene matches: 7. The CDR3 bases are TGTGCCAGCAGCCCCTCAGACAGGGGAGAAAAACTGTTTTTT. It yields the protein CASSPSDRGEKLFF.

The rearrangement links TRBV13 to TRBJ2-1; the match to TRBD1 covers 10 bases. The CDR3 is 15 amino acids. Per germline, CDR1 PRHDT and CDR2 FYEKMQ (reference sequence). V was pared by 5 bases and J by 7 bases, with 8 bases of the junction left unmatched. The CDR3 DNA sequence: TGTGCCAGCAGCGACCGACAGGGGGCCCAGAATGAGCAGTTCTTC. Protein sequence: CASSDRQGAQNEQFF.

The chain is built from TRBV18 and TRBJ2-7; maybe TRBD1 (5 bases). Germline loops: CDR1 KGHSH, CDR2 LQKENI. The ends were cut back, 2 bases at V and 5 bases at J, with 13 bases in the middle. The CDR3 length is 14 residues. The CDR3 bases are TGTGCCAGCTCACCAAACCAGGGTGTCGACGAGCAGTACTTC. It codes for CASSPNQGVDEQYF.

The chain links TRBV2 to TRBJ1-1; tentative D call: TRBD1 (5 bases). Germline V gives CDR1 SNHLY, CDR2 FYNNEI. CDR3 size: 13 residues. V was clipped by 11 bases and J by 0 bases, with 13 bases between them. In nucleotides, the CDR3 is TGTGCCGGGCTACAGGACATGAACACTGAAGCTTTCTTT. Its translation: CAGLQDMNTEAFF.

This clone came up a few times. The chain employs TRBV4-3 and TRBJ1-6; D call uncertain. V dropped 0 bases and J dropped 7 bases, with 10 bases sitting between them. Germline V gene lookup returns CDR1 LGHNA and CDR2 YSLEER. The CDR3 consists of 15 residues. CDR3 region: CASSQDPSRNSPLHF. The CDR3 region has the DNA TGCGCCAGCAGCCAAGATCCGTCGCGCAATTCACCCCTCCACTTT.

V usage is TRBV6-5 and J usage is TRBJ1-6, with D uncertain. Deletions cut 0 bases from V and 15 bases from J, with 12 bases between. Germline V CDR1 and CDR2: MNHEY, SVGAGI. This CDR3 is built from 13 residues. CDR3 in amino acids: CASSYSGGSLLHF. In DNA form, the CDR3 reads TGTGCCAGCAGTTACTCGGGAGGAAGCCTCCTCCACTTT.

The genes are TRBV7-2 and TRBJ2-1; 9 positions match TRBD1. V lost 7 bases and J lost 5; bases outside the gene matches: 6. In germline, CDR1 is SGHTA, CDR2 FQGNSA. The CDR3 extends over 14 amino acids. The DNA of the CDR3 is TGTGCCAGCATGGACAGGGGAAGCGACAATGAGCAGTTCTTC. Translating it yields CASMDRGSDNEQFF. The variable domain in full, with the rest retrieved from reference TRBV7-2 and TRBJ2-1, is GAGVSQSPSNKVTEKGKDVELRCDPISGHTALYWYRQSLGQGLEFLIYFQGNSAPDKSGLPSDRFSAERTGGSVSTLTIQRTQQEDSAVYLCASMDRGSDNEQFFGPGTRLTVL.

The chain employs TRBV29-1 and TRBJ2-7, with 9 positions matching TRBD1. In germline, CDR1 is SQVTM, CDR2 ANQGSEA. V was clipped by 1 base and J by 0 bases; unmatched bases: 4. The CDR3 covers 15 residues. The CDR3 nucleotides read TGCAGCGTTGAAGCGGGGACAGGGCCCTCCTACGAGCAGTACTTC. This translates into CSVEAGTGPSYEQYF.

The V gene is TRBV4-3, the J gene TRBJ2-5; no reliable D call. This CDR3 is 14 amino acids long. V shed 3 bases and J shed 2 bases, with 10 bases lying between them. CDR1 is LGHNA, CDR2 YSLEER, per germline. In nucleotides, the CDR3 is TGCGCCAGCAGCCAGGATGACAATCAAGAGACCCAGTACTTC. Its translation: CASSQDDNQETQYF.

The sample holds a few counts of this clone. The CDR3 loop reads CASSEHGGFYEQYF. The CDR3 DNA sequence: TGTGCCAGCAGTGAGCACGGCGGGTTCTACGAGCAGTACTTC. V and J are TRBV2 and TRBJ2-7; a possible D gene is TRBD2 (5 bases). V was pared by 3 bases and J by 3 bases, with 12 bases between. CDR3 length equals 14 residues. Germline CDR1 reads SNHLY; CDR2 reads FYNNEI.

This clone came up once. This chain joins TRBV28 and TRBJ2-7; D remains unclear. This CDR3 region has 12 residues. Trimming left V 1 base short and J 4 bases short, with 5 bases between. CDR1 and CDR2 (germline): MDHEN, SYDVKM. The CDR3: CASSLFPYEQYF. CDR3 nucleotide sequence: TGTGCCAGCAGTTTATTTCCGTACGAGCAGTACTTC.

This clone was found a few times. The CDR3 sequence is CAARRGLNTEAFF. DNA of the CDR3: TGTGCCGCCCGGCGGGGGCTGAACACTGAAGCTTTCTTT. This sequence joins TRBV6-1 and TRBJ1-1, with D perhaps TRBD1 (6 bases). In germline, CDR1 is MNHNS, CDR2 SASEGT. CDR3 length: 13 residues. V lost 11 bases, J lost 0 bases, and 13 bases lay in between.

This clone was picked up a small number of times. The CDR3 here is CASRLTGGWDEQFF. Here the CDR3 DNA reads TGTGCCAGCAGGCTGACAGGGGGCTGGGATGAGCAGTTCTTC. This chain joins TRBV27 and TRBJ2-1; TRBD1 agrees at 10 bases. Per germline, CDR1 MNHEY and CDR2 SMNVEV (reference sequence). Unmatched junction bases numbered 7, after V lost 6 bases and J lost 8 bases. The CDR3 loop spans 14 amino acids.

The chain carries TRBV2 and TRBJ2-6, with D perhaps matching TRBD1 (6 bases). CDR3 length equals 15 residues. Deletions cut 7 bases from V and 1 base from J, with 11 bases between. CDR1 is SNHLY, CDR2 FYNNEI, per germline. The CDR3 reads CASTTGWSGANVLTF. The CDR3 nucleotides read TGTGCCAGCACCACAGGGTGGTCTGGGGCCAACGTCCTGACTTTC. Full variable domain (remainder filled in from reference TRBV2 and TRBJ2-6): EPEVTQTPSHQVTQMGQEVILRCVPISNHLYFYWYRQILGQKVEFLVSFYNNEISEKSEIFDDQFSVERPDGSNFTLKIRSTKLEDSAMYFCASTTGWSGANVLTFGAGSRLTVL.

This rearrangement joins TRBV7-6 to TRBJ2-2, with 10 bases identical to TRBD2. The germline V gene encodes CDR1 SGHVS and CDR2 FNYEAQ. The ends lost 5 bases at V and 4 bases at J; junction bases unmatched: 4. The CDR3 is made up of 15 amino acids. CDR3 amino acids: CASSLEREGTGELFF. Written as DNA, the CDR3 is TGTGCCAGCAGCCTAGAGCGGGAGGGCACCGGGGAGCTGTTTTTT.

This sequence joins TRBV9 and TRBJ1-6, with D unresolved. The CDR3 loop spans 15 amino acids. Looked up from germline, CDR1 is SGDLS and CDR2 is YYNGEE. Between the trimmed V and J ends, which lost 4 bases and 5 bases, there was a span of 13 bases. Here the CDR3 reads CASSPGGIDNSPLHF. CDR3 bases: TGTGCCAGCAGCCCGGGAGGGATAGATAATTCACCCCTCCACTTT.

DNA of the CDR3: TGTGCCTGGGATGACAGGCCGACTTACGATACGCAGTATTTT. The encoded protein is CAWDDRPTYDTQYF. The V call is TRBV30, the J call TRBJ2-3; the D gene is possibly TRBD1 (6 bases). The germline gives CDR1 GTSNPN, CDR2 SVGIG (reference sequence). V was pared by 5 bases and J by 6 bases, with 18 bases between. The CDR3 has 14 residues.

A word on this clone: The junction differs from germline at one of its ends, possibly a read error. The chain employs TRBV7-2 and TRBJ2-4; 13 bases match TRBD2. CDR1 SGHTA and CDR2 FQGNSA come from the germline V gene. The CDR3 spans 15 residues. CDR3 sequence (DNA): TGTGCCAGCAGCAGCAGGAGACTAGCGGGGGGCTTAGTGCACTTC. It yields the protein CASSSRRLAGGLVHF. The full variable domain, its missing parts supplied by reference TRBV7-2 and TRBJ2-4, is GAGVSQSPSNKVTEKGKDVELRCDPISGHTALYWYRQSLGQGLEFLIYFQGNSAPDKSGLPSDRFSAERTGGSVSTLTIQRTQQEDSAVYLCASSSRRLAGGLVHFGAGTRLSVL.

The chain uses TRBV10-2 and TRBJ2-7; 8 positions agree with TRBD2. Germline V CDR1 and CDR2: WSHSY, SAAADI. V gave up 6 bases and J gave up 5 bases; unmatched junction bases: 6. This CDR3 region has 13 residues. The CDR3 nucleotides read TGCGCCAGCAGGGGGACTAGTCTCGACGAGCAGTACTTC. Protein product: CASRGTSLDEQYF.

V gene TRBV7-2 combines with J gene TRBJ1-5; no firm D call. V shed 3 bases and J shed 7 bases, with 7 bases lying between them. Germline CDR1 is SGHTA and CDR2 is FQGNSA. The CDR3 totals 12 residues. This CDR3 reads CASSFLGQPQHF. CDR3 nucleotide sequence: TGTGCCAGCAGCTTTCTAGGCCAGCCCCAGCATTTT.